The rows below give T cell receptor beta chains drawn from one sample of a study of preoperative IRX-2 immunotherapy in early breast cancer. TCRdb's copy holds only in-frame clones and misses some; the assay was immunoSEQ multiplex PCR. The sample lists 35,000 to 50,000 clones; about 95% were seen once. Sequencing was performed on tumor tissue, taken after IRX-2 immunotherapy. Receptors were obtained from a human donor with breast cancer. Each CDR3 is given with its conserved first and last residue. Fields, in order: V gene, J gene, clone size, D gene, CDR3 protein, CDR3 DNA. A D gene is named only where the DNA matches it firmly. Only some rows state a clone size, as once, few, many or a class for expanded clones.

TRBV28	TRBJ2-5	.	.	CASSLVGVGETQYF	TGTGCCAGCAGTTTGGTCGGGGTGGGAGAGACCCAGTACTTC
TRBV11-3	TRBJ2-2	.	.	CASSLVWSGANTGELFF	TGTGCCAGCAGCTTAGTCTGGTCAGGGGCGAACACCGGGGAGCTGTTTTTT
TRBV4-3	TRBJ2-5	once	.	CASSQHLRLGGGETQYF	TGCGCCAGCAGCCAACATCTACGGCTAGGGGGGGGAGAGACCCAGTACTTC
TRBV19	TRBJ1-5	.	.	CAVRETVGPQHF	TGTGCCGTTAGGGAAACTGTGGGGCCCCAGCATTTT
TRBV9	TRBJ2-2	once	.	CASSFQPAPAIGELFF	TGTGCCAGCAGCTTCCAACCGGCCCCAGCAATCGGGGAGCTGTTTTTT
TRBV18	TRBJ1-4	.	.	CASSPAVSYEKLFF	TGTGCCAGCTCACCTGCAGTGTCGTATGAAAAACTGTTTTTT
TRBV2	TRBJ1-1	once	.	CASRRGGDMNTEAFF	TGTGCCAGCAGGAGAGGTGGGGACATGAACACTGAAGCTTTCTTT
TRBV7-9	TRBJ2-4	.	.	CASSLGVAKNIQYF	TGTGCCAGCAGCTTAGGGGTGGCCAAAAACATTCAGTACTTC
TRBV4-2	TRBJ2-7	few	.	CASSQVTGTREQYF	TGTGCCAGCAGCCAAGTTACAGGGACCAGGGAGCAGTACTTC
TRBV4-1	TRBJ2-2	.	.	CASSQPGFPGTGELFF	TGCGCCAGCAGCCAGCCCGGGTTCCCGGGCACCGGGGAGCTGTTTTTT
TRBV7-2	TRBJ2-5	.	TRBD2	CASSLLAGVIATQYF	TGTGCCAGCAGCTTGCTAGCGGGAGTGATTGCGACCCAGTACTTC
TRBV4-3	TRBJ2-1	few	TRBD2	CASSPGTSRRGNEQFF	TGCGCCAGCAGCCCCGGGACTAGCCGGAGGGGGAATGAGCAGTTCTTC
TRBV5-1	TRBJ2-5	.	.	CASRDSTFQETQYF	TGCGCCAGCCGGGACTCAACCTTCCAAGAGACCCAGTACTTC
TRBV28	TRBJ2-1	.	TRBD1	CASIRDRAYNEQFF	TGTGCCAGCATCAGGGACAGAGCCTACAATGAGCAGTTCTTC
TRBV29-1	TRBJ1-4	once	.	CSGLGSGNEKLFF	TGCAGCGGCCTAGGGAGTGGCAATGAAAAACTGTTTTTT
TRBV5-1	TRBJ1-5	.	.	CASSRGGGDQPQHF	TGCGCCAGCAGCCGCGGGGGGGGCGACCAGCCCCAGCATTTT
TRBV19	TRBJ1-2	.	.	CASSMAHGYTF	TGTGCCAGTAGTATGGCCCATGGCTACACCTTC
TRBV7-8	TRBJ1-1	.	TRBD1	CASSLLPGDSPEAFF	TGTGCCAGCAGCTTACTACCAGGGGACAGCCCTGAAGCTTTCTTT
TRBV7-6	TRBJ2-3	.	TRBD2	CASSLGTTSGITDTQYF	TGTGCCAGCAGCTTAGGGACCACTAGCGGGATCACAGATACGCAGTATTTT
TRBV27	TRBJ2-7	.	.	CASSLSAYSYEQYF	TGTGCCAGCAGTTTATCGGCGTACTCCTACGAGCAGTACTTC
TRBV19	TRBJ1-5	.	.	CASISNPGRFQPQHF	TGTGCCAGTATTTCGAACCCAGGGCGGTTTCAGCCCCAGCATTTT
TRBV7-2	TRBJ2-5	.	.	CASSLVGGSGEQYF	TGTGCCAGCAGCTTAGTTGGCGGATCCGGGGAGCAGTACTTC
TRBV7-9	TRBJ2-7	once	TRBD2	CASSLGFGRVVYEQYF	TGTGCCAGCAGCTTAGGTTTCGGGAGGGTGGTCTACGAGCAGTACTTC
TRBV2	TRBJ2-1	.	TRBD1	CATKRDRGSDEQFF	TGTGCCACGAAAAGGGACAGGGGATCCGATGAGCAGTTCTTC
TRBV9	TRBJ1-1	.	.	CASRRNGGNTEAFF	TGTGCCAGCAGAAGAAACGGAGGGAACACTGAAGCTTTCTTT
TRBV5-4	TRBJ1-6	.	.	CASSFWNSPLHF	TGTGCCAGCAGCTTTTGGAATTCACCCCTCCACTTT
TRBV27	TRBJ2-7	.	.	CASSPGGQGIEQYF	TGTGCCAGCAGTCCAGGGGGGCAGGGAATCGAGCAGTACTTC